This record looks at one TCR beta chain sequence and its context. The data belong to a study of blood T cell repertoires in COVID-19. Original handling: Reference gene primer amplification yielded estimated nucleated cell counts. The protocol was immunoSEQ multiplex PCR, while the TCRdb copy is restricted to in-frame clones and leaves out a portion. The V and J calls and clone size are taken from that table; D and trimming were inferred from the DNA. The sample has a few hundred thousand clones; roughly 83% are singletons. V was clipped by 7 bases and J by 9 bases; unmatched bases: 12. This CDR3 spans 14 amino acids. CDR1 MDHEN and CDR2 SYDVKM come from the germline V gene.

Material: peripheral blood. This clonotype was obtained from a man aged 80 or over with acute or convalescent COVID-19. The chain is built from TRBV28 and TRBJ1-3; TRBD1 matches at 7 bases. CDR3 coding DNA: TGTGCCAGCACTCGGGGACAGTTCGGGGTCACCATATATTTT. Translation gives CASTRGQFGVTIYF.